The 3 T cell receptor beta chains listed next were all sequenced from one sample in a study of shared clonotypes between healthy human individuals. Here immunoSEQ multiplex PCR was the method, and the copy in TCRdb shows in-frame clones only, minus some. The sample shows 600,000 or so clones, about 95% of them seen only once. CD8 cells regarded as naive lacked CD45RO, were positively chosen for CCR7, and omitted terminally differentiated effector memory CD45RA+ cells. Sequencing was carried out using naive CD8+ T cells sorted from blood. The receptor source for this set is a woman aged 30 to 39 in good health.

J is TRBJ2-2 and V is TRBV19, with D unclear. The CDR3 sequence is 12 residues long. Germline CDR1 is LNHDA and CDR2 is SQIVND (reference sequence). Trimming left V 3 bases short and J 6 bases short, with 5 bases between. CDR3 sequence (DNA): TGTGCCAGTAGTATTCCGGCCGGGGAGCTGTTTTTT. Translation: CASSIPAGELFF.

For the CDR3, the DNA is TGTGCCAGCAGCTTATATCGGGACCGTACCTACGAGCAGTACTTC. It specifies CASSLYRDRTYEQYF. This chain connects TRBV7-6 to TRBJ2-7; D may correspond to TRBD1 or TRBD2 (5 bases each). CDR3 size: 15 residues. The germline gives CDR1 SGHVS, CDR2 FNYEAQ. Trimming pared 2 bases from V and 2 bases from J, leaving 13 bases between.

The rearrangement links TRBV15 to TRBJ2-7; a possible D gene is TRBD2 (6 bases). Germline V gives CDR1 LNHNV, CDR2 YYDKDF (reference sequence). The germline V and J ends were trimmed by 1 base and 2 bases, with 15 bases remaining between them. The CDR3 covers 16 residues. CDR3 sequence: CATSRGHGSVTYEQYF. For the CDR3, the DNA is TGTGCCACCAGCAGAGGTCACGGGAGCGTTACCTACGAGCAGTACTTC.